The rows below give T cell receptor beta chains drawn from one sample of a study of shared clonotypes between healthy human individuals. TCRdb keeps only in-frame clones here, not all; method: immunoSEQ multiplex PCR. Here the sample spans 2 million to 2.5 million clones, approximately 96% being singletons. The sequenced sample was naive CD4+ T cells sorted from blood. The receptor source for this set is a man aged 18 to 35 in good health. Both conserved end residues are part of each CDR3. A D gene is named only where the DNA matches it firmly. Expanded clones get a size class; other rows say once, few or many, or leave the size out.

.,.,TRBV19,TRBJ1-2,CASKGGAGGSNHYGYTF,TGTGCCAGTAAAGGGGGAGCCGGGGGGTCGAACCACTATGGCTACACCTTC
.,.,TRBV30,TRBJ2-5,CAWSEPGLETQYF,TGTGCCTGGAGTGAACCTGGTTTAGAGACCCAGTACTTC
TRBD2,.,TRBV29-1,TRBJ2-1,CSVAPLAGVRGEQFF,TGCAGCGTTGCACCCCTAGCGGGAGTAAGAGGTGAGCAGTTCTTC
.,.,TRBV6-1,TRBJ1-1,CASRSQGYTEAFF,TGTGCCAGCAGATCTCAGGGTTACACTGAAGCTTTCTTT
.,.,TRBV13,TRBJ1-1,CASSLRGREYEAFF,TGTGCCAGCAGCCTCCGGGGCAGGGAGTACGAAGCTTTCTTT
TRBD1,.,TRBV10-2,TRBJ2-7,CASREWDRGIDEQYF,TGCGCCAGCAGAGAATGGGACAGGGGTATCGACGAGCAGTACTTC
TRBD1,.,TRBV6-6,TRBJ1-2,CAGRTGGDYGYTF,TGTGCCGGAAGGACAGGGGGCGACTATGGCTACACCTTC
.,.,TRBV19,TRBJ2-5,CASFSEETQYF,TGTGCCAGTTTTTCGGAAGAGACCCAGTACTTC
.,.,TRBV5-1,TRBJ2-3,CASSLDLPTDTQYF,TGCGCCAGCAGCTTGGATCTTCCGACAGATACGCAGTATTTT
TRBD2,.,TRBV11-2,TRBJ2-1,CASSAGTSGKIPYNEQFF,TGTGCCAGCAGCGCCGGGACTAGCGGAAAAATTCCCTACAATGAGCAGTTCTTC
TRBD1,.,TRBV6-6,TRBJ2-7,CASRPPGQGSPEQYF,TGTGCCAGCAGACCACCGGGACAGGGGAGCCCCGAGCAGTACTTC
.,.,TRBV5-1,TRBJ1-2,CASSFDGLNYGYTF,TGCGCCAGCAGCTTTGACGGACTTAACTATGGCTACACCTTC
TRBD1,once,TRBV7-9,TRBJ1-6,CASSPGGAYNSPLHF,TGTGCCAGCAGCCCAGGGGGCGCCTATAATTCACCCCTCCACTTT
.,.,TRBV7-2,TRBJ2-5,CASSLVRGQTQYF,TGTGCCAGCAGCTTAGTTAGGGGTCAGACCCAGTACTTC
.,.,TRBV5-1,TRBJ1-3,CASGPDSSPVNTIYF,TGCGCCAGCGGCCCTGACAGCTCGCCCGTCAACACCATATATTTT
.,.,TRBV7-8,TRBJ2-1,CASSSNAGAQASEQFF,TGTGCCAGCAGCTCCAACGCCGGGGCTCAGGCGAGTGAGCAGTTCTTC
.,.,TRBV9,TRBJ2-1,CASSVAGNVNSYNEQFF,TGTGCCAGCAGCGTAGCTGGTAACGTTAACTCCTACAATGAGCAGTTCTTC
TRBD1,.,TRBV5-4,TRBJ2-7,CASSTGQGVYEQYF,TGTGCCAGCAGCACGGGACAGGGAGTCTACGAGCAGTACTTC
TRBD2,once,TRBV7-2,TRBJ2-3,CASSLSGGATDTQYF,TGTGCCAGCAGCCTTAGCGGGGGGGCAACAGATACGCAGTATTTT
.,.,TRBV30,TRBJ2-5,CAWSVSQETQYF,TGTGCCTGGAGTGTCAGCCAAGAGACCCAGTACTTC
TRBD1,.,TRBV5-6,TRBJ1-6,CASSSEPGQGYSPLHF,TGTGCCAGCAGCTCCGAGCCGGGACAGGGATATTCACCCCTCCACTTT
TRBD2,.,TRBV5-4,TRBJ2-1,CASSLAGGFNEQFF,TGTGCCAGCAGCCTAGCGGGGGGGTTCAATGAGCAGTTCTTC
.,.,TRBV30,TRBJ1-3,CAWSVLSSGNTIYF,TGTGCCTGGAGTGTACTCAGCTCTGGAAACACCATATATTTT
.,.,TRBV6-1,TRBJ2-4,CASSVVDIQYF,TGTGCCAGCAGCGTGGTGGACATTCAGTACTTC
TRBD1,.,TRBV7-2,TRBJ1-2,CASSSQGRDGGYTF,TGTGCCAGCAGTTCACAGGGGAGGGATGGTGGCTACACCTTC
TRBD1,.,TRBV5-1,TRBJ1-1,CASSEQGPSNTEAFF,TGCGCCAGCAGTGAACAGGGGCCCTCGAACACTGAAGCTTTCTTT
TRBD2,.,TRBV11-2,TRBJ2-7,CASSLVAGPGYEQYF,TGTGCCAGCAGCTTAGTAGCGGGCCCTGGGTACGAGCAGTACTTC
.,.,TRBV5-1,TRBJ2-1,CASSLRSDSYNEQFF,TGCGCCAGCAGCTTGAGGTCGGACTCCTACAATGAGCAGTTCTTC
TRBD1,once,TRBV28,TRBJ2-7,CASSRGAGQGIYEQYF,TGTGCCAGCAGCCGAGGCGCGGGACAGGGGATCTACGAGCAGTACTTC
TRBD1,.,TRBV28,TRBJ2-3,CASSPTGAVKADTQYF,TGTGCCAGCAGTCCGACAGGGGCCGTAAAAGCAGATACGCAGTATTTT
.,.,TRBV30,TRBJ2-5,CAWMRDPQGTQYF,TGTGCCTGGATGCGGGACCCCCAGGGGACCCAGTACTTC
.,once,TRBV29-1,TRBJ2-5,CSVRGTQETQYF,TGCAGCGTCCGCGGTACTCAAGAGACCCAGTACTTC
.,.,TRBV19,TRBJ2-3,CASSIGYGFFTDTQYF,TGTGCCAGTAGTATAGGATACGGGTTCTTCACAGATACGCAGTATTTT
TRBD2,.,TRBV18,TRBJ2-7,CASSPGLAGQNPYEQYF,TGTGCCAGCTCACCGGGACTAGCGGGACAAAACCCCTACGAGCAGTACTTC
.,.,TRBV7-2,TRBJ2-2,CASSYAGGNTGELFF,TGTGCCAGCAGCTATGCCGGGGGAAACACCGGGGAGCTGTTTTTT
.,.,TRBV5-1,TRBJ2-3,CASRLHSDTQYF,TGCGCCAGCAGGTTACATTCGGATACGCAGTATTTT
.,.,TRBV10-2,TRBJ1-2,CASSASGGNYGYTF,TGCGCCAGCAGCGCTAGCGGGGGAAACTATGGCTACACCTTC
.,.,TRBV5-1,TRBJ1-4,CASSLEGTATNEKLFF,TGCGCCAGCAGCTTGGAGGGAACTGCAACTAATGAAAAACTGTTTTTT
.,once,TRBV6-6,TRBJ1-1,CASSYSRGGNTEAFF,TGTGCCAGCAGTTACTCTCGAGGGGGTAACACTGAAGCTTTCTTT